The 4 T cell receptor beta chains in this list originate from one sample, sequenced in a study of cytomegalovirus exposure and HLA in healthy donors. PCR involved 60 Vbeta and 13 Jbeta primers. Clones were sequenced by immunoSEQ multiplex PCR, and TCRdb holds only the in-frame ones, with some missing. Among 140,000 to 150,000 clones listed, roughly 86% were seen once. Sequencing was carried out using PBMCs. These TCRs come from a woman in her thirties or forties in good health and CMV-seronegative.

This sequence joins TRBV5-6 and TRBJ2-5, with D possibly TRBD2 on 6 matching bases. Trimming cost V 7 bases and J 3 bases, with 19 bases left between them. The germline CDR1 and CDR2 sequences are SGHDT and YYEEEE. The CDR3 is 15 amino acids. Here the CDR3 reads CASSSRLRGKETQYF. The CDR3 bases are TGTGCCAGCTCCTCCCGGCTGCGGGGAAAAGAGACCCAGTACTTC.

The rearrangement uses TRBV7-2 and TRBJ1-2; D gene ambiguous. Germline values: CDR1 SGHTA, CDR2 FQGNSA. The CDR3 sequence is 12 residues long. Trimming took off 7 bases at V and 8 bases at J, with 14 bases between the two ends. The CDR3, as DNA: TGTGCCAGCACCCGGGAGAGGGAAGGCTACACCTTC. Protein product: CASTREREGYTF.

The rearrangement uses TRBV6-4 and TRBJ2-1; 9 nucleotides match TRBD2. Germline V lookup: CDR1 MRHNA, CDR2 SNTAGT. V gave up 2 bases and J gave up 2 bases; unmatched junction bases: 4. The CDR3 has 16 amino acids. CDR3 loop: CASSDEASGAYNEQFF. As DNA, the CDR3 is TGTGCCAGCAGTGACGAGGCTAGCGGGGCCTACAATGAGCAGTTCTTC.

The chain couples TRBV9 to TRBJ2-7; D not certain. Trimming cost V 0 bases and J 5 bases, with 9 bases left between them. The CDR3 covers 13 residues. Germline CDR1 reads SGDLS; CDR2 reads YYNGEE. In DNA form, the CDR3 reads TGTGCCAGCAGCGTAGTCCCCTCGGACGAGCAGTACTTC. Amino acids: CASSVVPSDEQYF.